This entry lists 27 T cell receptor beta chains sequenced from one sample in a study of vaccination and CD4 T cells after COVID-19. For these receptors, no antigen is known. Oncomine TCR Beta short-read sequencing was applied to DNA from cultured CD4+ T cells. In TCRdb, the PCR reads were re-called with MiXCR into one record per CDR3 protein. The table shows under 15,000 distinct CDR3 sequences, with 60% occurring only once. Treatment: roughly 10-day PBMC culture with coronavirus spike peptide pools or control peptides (ViraFEST assay). Sequencing was done on a sample of CD4+ T cells from blood, cultured in vitro. Receptors were obtained from a human donor who had recovered from COVID-19.

The V and J genes are TRBV20-1 and TRBJ2-3, with a tentative D call TRBD2 (6 bases). The CDR3 consists of 14 residues. Trimming took 4 bases from V and 2 from J, leaving 13 bases between them. Germline V CDR1 and CDR2: DFQATT, SNEGSKA (reference sequence). Written as DNA, the CDR3 is TGCAGTGCTAAGGACGGGAGCACCACAGATACGCAGTATTTT. This translates into CSAKDGSTTDTQYF.

The rearrangement joins TRBV7-9 to TRBJ2-3; 13 positions agree with TRBD2. The V gene end was trimmed by 0 bases and the J gene end by 1 base; junction bases not matched to a gene: 4. The CDR3 spans 18 residues. Germline V gene lookup returns CDR1 SEHNR and CDR2 FQNEAQ (reference sequence). Here the CDR3 reads CASSLAGLAGVGTDTQYF. The CDR3 nucleotides read TGTGCCAGCAGCTTAGCTGGACTAGCGGGAGTTGGCACAGATACGCAGTATTTT.

The V call is TRBV20-1, the J call TRBJ2-3; 9 bases align to TRBD2. The CDR3 covers 18 residues. Germline CDR1 and CDR2: DFQATT and SNEGSKA (reference sequence). V trimming: 2 bases; J trimming: 2 bases; junction bases outside the gene matches: 14. CDR3 loop: CSARYGTAASGITDTQYF. CDR3 bases: TGCAGTGCTAGATACGGGACCGCGGCTAGCGGGATCACAGATACGCAGTATTTT.

J is TRBJ2-2 and V is TRBV20-1; D is unclear. V was pared by 5 bases and J by 6 bases, with 10 bases between. CDR1 is DFQATT and CDR2 is SNEGSKA in the germline V gene (reference sequence). The CDR3 length is 12 residues. The CDR3 DNA follows: TGCAGTGCTCTACCGTCTGCCGGGGAGCTGTTTTTT. Translated: CSALPSAGELFF.

As DNA, the CDR3 is TGTGCCAGCAGCTTCGTGGGGGGCACCGGGGAGCTGTTTTTT. Its protein product is CASSFVGGTGELFF. The V call is TRBV7-9, the J call TRBJ2-2; D is perhaps TRBD2 (6 bases). This CDR3 spans 14 amino acids. The ends were cut back, 3 bases at V and 4 bases at J, with 9 bases in the middle. The germline gives CDR1 SEHNR, CDR2 FQNEAQ (reference sequence).

The chain joins TRBV10-3 to TRBJ2-7, with 7 bases matching TRBD2. The CDR3 runs 15 residues. V lost 2 bases to trimming and J lost 5 bases; unmatched junction nucleotides: 9. The V gene's germline CDR1 is ENHRY and CDR2 SYGVKD. The CDR3 loop reads CAISEGLDVSDEQYF. The CDR3, as DNA: TGTGCCATCAGTGAGGGACTAGATGTGTCCGACGAGCAGTACTTC.

By its share, this clonotype is large (0.1 to 1%). The V gene is TRBV2, the J gene TRBJ1-5, with a tentative D call TRBD1 (5 bases). Germline CDR1 SNHLY, CDR2 FYNNEI. The CDR3 sequence is 16 residues long. Trimming shortened V by 6 bases and J by 1 base, and 16 bases separated the two germline ends. The DNA for the CDR3 is TGTGCCAGCAGGGGGACCGGGCGGGGGAGCAATCAGCCCCAGCATTTT. Protein product: CASRGTGRGSNQPQHF.

This clonotype was seen just once. The chain uses TRBV4-1 and TRBJ2-1; 12 bases align to TRBD2. This CDR3 region has 16 residues. CDR1 is MGHRA, CDR2 YSYEKL, per germline. The V segment lost 4 bases and the J segment 4 bases; nucleotides outside the gene matches: 5. In DNA form, the CDR3 reads TGCGCCAGCAGCCTTCTAGGACTAGCGGGATACAATGAGCAGTTCTTC. This translates into CASSLLGLAGYNEQFF.

The chain has TRBV6-5 and TRBJ2-2, with D possibly being TRBD1 or TRBD2 (6 bases each). The V gene lost 0 bases and the J gene lost 7 bases, with 12 bases spanning the gap. The CDR3 runs 15 residues. The V gene's germline CDR1 is MNHEY and CDR2 SVGAGI. The CDR3, as DNA: TGTGCCAGCAGTTACTCGTGGGGGGCGGACGGGGAGCTGTTTTTT. It yields the protein CASSYSWGADGELFF.

This clonotype was seen more than once but under ten times. This sequence joins TRBV19 and TRBJ2-5; D is perhaps TRBD1 (6 bases). CDR1 is LNHDA, CDR2 SQIVND, per germline (reference sequence). Trimming shortened V by 2 bases and J by 7 bases, and 17 bases separated the two germline ends. This CDR3 is built from 15 residues. The CDR3 DNA reads TGTGCCAGTAGTATATCAGGGGACCCATCCCGGACCCAGTACTTC. Protein product: CASSISGDPSRTQYF.

This chain links TRBV28 with TRBJ1-2; possibly TRBD1 for D (5 bases). Germline CDR1 and CDR2: MDHEN and SYDVKM. The CDR3 extends over 16 amino acids. Between the trimmed V and J ends, which lost 4 bases and 7 bases, there was a span of 22 bases. The CDR3 sequence is CASSSDEGRWLGGYTF. DNA for the CDR3: TGTGCCAGCAGTTCCGACGAGGGACGGTGGTTGGGTGGCTACACCTTC.

There are a few counts of this clonotype. V is TRBV2 and J is TRBJ2-7; tentatively, D is TRBD2 (5 bases). The CDR3 runs 13 residues. The germline gives CDR1 SNHLY, CDR2 FYNNEI. Between the trimmed V and J ends, which lost 4 bases and 5 bases, there was a span of 12 bases. The CDR3 sequence is CASSGLWTDEQYF. The CDR3 nucleotides are TGTGCCAGCAGTGGGCTATGGACTGACGAGCAGTACTTC.

The chain recombines TRBV2 with TRBJ1-5; no clear D. Trimming pared 1 base from V and 3 bases from J, leaving 7 bases between. The CDR3 runs to 14 residues. CDR1 is SNHLY and CDR2 is FYNNEI in the germline V gene. DNA of the CDR3: TGTGCCAGCAGTGAAGACCGCTTCAATCAGCCCCAGCATTTT. It specifies CASSEDRFNQPQHF.

The chain recombines TRBV2 with TRBJ2-3; 11 nucleotides agree with TRBD1. CDR1 and CDR2 (germline): SNHLY, FYNNEI. This CDR3 region has 15 residues. V was clipped by 7 bases and J by 1 base; unmatched bases: 4. In nucleotides, the CDR3 is TGTGCCAGCACGTCGGGACAGGGGGGCACAGATACGCAGTATTTT. This translates into CASTSGQGGTDTQYF.

The rearrangement uses TRBV6-2 or TRBV6-3 and TRBJ2-3, with D maybe TRBD2 (5 bases). Germline CDR1 and CDR2: MNHEY and SVGEGT. V dropped 0 bases and J dropped 5 bases, with 18 bases sitting between them. The CDR3 contains 17 residues. The CDR3 reads CASSYSSTGRSQDTQYF. CDR3 coding DNA: TGTGCCAGCAGTTACTCGAGTACGGGAAGGAGTCAAGATACGCAGTATTTT.

V is TRBV19 and J is TRBJ1-1, with 9 positions matching TRBD1. This CDR3 is 13 amino acids long. V was clipped by 10 bases and J by 2 bases; unmatched bases: 5. Germline V lookup: CDR1 LNHDA, CDR2 SQIVND (reference sequence). CDR3 protein: CATEGQGNTEAFF. The CDR3 DNA reads TGTGCCACCGAGGGACAGGGAAACACTGAAGCTTTCTTT.

The V and J genes are TRBV20-1 and TRBJ2-7; 9 positions agree with TRBD2. The V segment lost 6 bases and the J segment 8 bases; nucleotides outside the gene matches: 2. Germline loops: CDR1 DFQATT, CDR2 SNEGSKA (reference sequence). This CDR3 contains 10 residues. The CDR3 nucleotides read TGCAGTGCGGCGGGAGGGAAGCAGTACTTC. Translated: CSAAGGKQYF.

J is TRBJ2-3 and V is TRBV6-2 or TRBV6-3; D is unresolved. There are 12 residues in the CDR3. V lost 3 bases and J 2 bases, leaving 3 bases between the germline ends. Germline V gene data show CDR1 as MNHEY and CDR2 as SVGEGT. The DNA of the CDR3 is TGTGCCAGCAGTTATGACACAGATACGCAGTATTTT. It yields the protein CASSYDTDTQYF.

This rearrangement joins TRBV7-3 to TRBJ2-3, with D uncertain. The CDR3 loop spans 15 amino acids. Germline V gene sequence: CDR1 SGHTA, CDR2 FQGTGA. Between the trimmed V and J ends, which lost 2 bases and 1 base, there was a span of 10 bases. CDR3 loop: CASSLGTVGTDTQYF. CDR3 DNA sequence: TGTGCCAGCAGCTTAGGAACCGTGGGCACAGATACGCAGTATTTT.

This chain joins TRBV28 and TRBJ1-2, with D possibly matching TRBD1 (5 bases). Trimming stripped 7 bases from V and 4 bases from J, with 28 bases between. The CDR3 runs 18 residues. Germline CDR1 is MDHEN and CDR2 is SYDVKM. DNA of the CDR3: TGTGCCAGCACTCCCGTAGGGGTATTGCCTGCGTATGCCTATGGCTACACCTTC. This translates into CASTPVGVLPAYAYGYTF.

A few counts support this clonotype. Here the CDR3 reads CAWKVSPGSLSGYTF. DNA of the CDR3: TGTGCCTGGAAAGTCAGCCCGGGGAGTTTGTCGGGCTACACCTTC. The chain combines TRBV30 with TRBJ1-2; D not certain. V was clipped by 4 bases and J by 8 bases, with 23 bases between them. The CDR3 has 15 residues. From germline, CDR1 is GTSNPN and CDR2 SVGIG (reference sequence).

This clonotype was detected a few times. The rearrangement uses TRBV20-1 and TRBJ1-2; 11 bases fit TRBD1. J lost 4 bases, V lost 0 bases, and 19 bases had no gene match. The germline V gene has CDR1 DFQATT and CDR2 SNEGSKA (reference sequence). This CDR3 is built from 20 residues. The CDR3 sequence: CSARDFKPGTGGPIRYGYTF. CDR3 coding DNA: TGCAGTGCTAGAGATTTCAAGCCTGGGACAGGGGGTCCGATCCGCTATGGCTACACCTTC.

Only a few counts were recorded for this clonotype. V usage is TRBV15 and J usage is TRBJ1-1; D is unclear. This CDR3 has 13 residues. Trimming left V 6 bases short and J 2 bases short, with 10 bases between. CDR1 and CDR2 (germline): LNHNV, YYDKDF (reference sequence). CDR3: CATSSTVNTEAFF. In nucleotides, the CDR3 is TGTGCCACCAGTTCTACAGTAAACACTGAAGCTTTCTTT.

This clonotype was observed a handful of times. This chain joins TRBV2 and TRBJ1-1; D gene unclear. From germline, CDR1 is SNHLY and CDR2 FYNNEI. V was trimmed by 6 bases and J by 6 bases, leaving 17 bases between them. The length of the CDR3 is 14 residues. Here the CDR3 reads CASSVRSVRSEAFF. The CDR3 nucleotides read TGTGCCAGCAGCGTCAGGTCCGTGAGGTCTGAAGCTTTCTTT.

The sample holds a few counts of this clonotype. This chain connects TRBV27 to TRBJ2-7, with 11 nucleotides matching TRBD2. This CDR3 spans 14 amino acids. Germline CDR1 is MNHEY and CDR2 is SMNVEV (reference sequence). After removal of 7 bases from V and 2 bases from J, the junction contained 4 bases not matched to a gene. The CDR3 sequence is CASKGLAGPYEQYF. As DNA, the CDR3 is TGTGCCAGCAAAGGACTAGCGGGCCCCTACGAGCAGTACTTC.

CDR3 sequence reads: CASRGLITDTQYF. The DNA for the CDR3 is TGTGCCAGCAGAGGACTAATCACAGATACGCAGTATTTT. The rearrangement links TRBV28 to TRBJ2-3, with a possible D match to TRBD2 (6 bases). The V end was cut by 6 bases, the J end by 2 bases, with 9 bases between. The germline V gene has CDR1 MDHEN and CDR2 SYDVKM. There are 13 residues in the CDR3. Supplemented by reference TRBV28 and TRBJ2-3, the full variable domain reads DVKVTQSSRYLVKRTGEKVFLECVQDMDHENMFWYRQDPGLGLRLIYFSYDVKMKEKGDIPEGYSVSREKKERFSLILESASTNQTSMYLCASRGLITDTQYFGPGTRLTVL.

The rearrangement joins TRBV2 to TRBJ1-2; no clear D gene. This CDR3 has 13 amino acids. Germline CDR1 and CDR2: SNHLY and FYNNEI. V shed 7 bases and J shed 4 bases, with 13 bases lying between them. CDR3 nucleotide sequence: TGTGCCAGCAACCTGATGCGAAGCTATGGCTACACCTTC. It translates to CASNLMRSYGYTF. The variable domain in full, completed from reference TRBV2 and TRBJ1-2, reads EPEVTQTPSHQVTQMGQEVILRCVPISNHLYFYWYRQILGQKVEFLVSFYNNEISEKSEIFDDQFSVERPDGSNFTLKIRSTKLEDSAMYFCASNLMRSYGYTFGSGTRLTVV.